Listed below are T cell receptor beta chains from one sample, sequenced in a study of blood T cell repertoires in COVID-19. Sequenced by immunoSEQ multiplex PCR; TCRdb stores in-frame clones only, minus some. This sample has 380,000 or so clones, with approximately 88% found just once. Source material: PBMCs or T cells enriched from blood (not recorded which). The receptors here all came from a woman in her twenties or thirties with acute COVID-19. Each CDR3 is given with its conserved first and last residue. A D gene is named only where the DNA matches it firmly. Rows may omit the clone size; those that give it use once, few, many or a size class.

-	TRBD2	TRBJ2-3	TRBV6-6	CASSDRGGVDTQYF	TGTGCCAGCAGTGACCGCGGGGGGGTAGATACGCAGTATTTT
-	TRBD1	TRBJ1-1	TRBV19	CASSNRGYVVNTEAFF	TGTGCCAGTAGTAACAGGGGTTACGTAGTGAACACTGAAGCTTTCTTT
-	TRBD1	TRBJ1-5	TRBV15	CATSRDRQGGQPQHF	TGTGCCACCAGCAGAGATCGACAGGGTGGCCAGCCCCAGCATTTT
-	TRBD1	TRBJ1-4	TRBV4-1	CASSLNPGTGDEKLFF	TGCGCCAGCAGCCTTAACCCCGGGACAGGGGATGAAAAACTGTTTTTT
-	TRBD1	TRBJ2-1	TRBV7-9	CASSPPRTGAYNEQFF	TGTGCCAGCAGCCCACCTCGGACAGGGGCCTACAATGAGCAGTTCTTC
-	-	TRBJ1-5	TRBV7-8	CASSLGRGNQPQHF	TGTGCCAGCAGCTTGGGCAGGGGTAATCAGCCCCAGCATTTT
-	-	TRBJ1-3	TRBV5-5	CASSSGWSGNTIYF	TGTGCCAGCAGCTCGGGTTGGTCTGGAAACACCATATATTTT
-	TRBD2	TRBJ2-7	TRBV7-9	CASSQGLAGGYEQYF	TGTGCCAGCAGCCAGGGACTAGCGGGTGGGTACGAGCAGTACTTC
-	TRBD2	TRBJ2-7	TRBV7-9	CASSSRGGGEQYF	TGTGCCAGCAGCTCCCGGGGGGGTGGCGAGCAGTACTTC
-	-	TRBJ2-1	TRBV7-9	CASSLGWELNNEQFF	TGTGCCAGCAGCTTAGGTTGGGAGCTAAACAATGAGCAGTTCTTC
-	TRBD1	TRBJ1-4	TRBV3-1/TRBV3-2	CASSTNRGWSTNEKLFF	TGTGCCAGCAGCACGAACAGGGGATGGAGTACTAATGAAAAACTGTTTTTT
-	-	TRBJ1-2	TRBV5-4	CASTLSGARGYTF	TGTGCCAGCACCCTTTCAGGGGCGCGGGGCTACACCTTC
-	TRBD2	TRBJ2-2	TRBV6-5	CASSYDVRGGTGELFF	TGTGCCAGCAGTTATGATGTACGCGGGGGGACCGGGGAGCTGTTTTTT
once	TRBD1	TRBJ1-3	TRBV7-2	CASSHSGQEGNTIYF	TGTGCCAGCAGCCACAGTGGACAGGAGGGAAACACCATATATTTT
-	-	TRBJ1-2	TRBV28	CASSLSQDIFGYTF	TGTGCCAGCAGTTTATCCCAGGACATCTTTGGCTACACCTTC
-	TRBD1	TRBJ2-1	TRBV10-1	CASSVTGGWNEQFF	TGCGCCAGCAGCGTGACAGGGGGCTGGAATGAGCAGTTCTTC
-	TRBD1	TRBJ2-2	TRBV5-8	CASSLNRHLYRGTNTGELFF	TGTGCCAGCAGCTTGAATCGGCACCTTTACAGGGGAACGAACACCGGGGAGCTGTTTTTT
-	-	TRBJ2-1	TRBV12-3/TRBV12-4	CASNTVYNEQFF	TGTGCCAGCAATACAGTTTACAATGAGCAGTTCTTC
-	-	TRBJ2-7	TRBV18	CASSSIEETSFYEQYF	TGTGCCAGCTCATCCATCGAAGAGACAAGCTTTTACGAGCAGTACTTC
-	TRBD2	TRBJ2-7	TRBV7-3	CASSLPGTSGASYEQYF	TGTGCCAGCAGCTTACCGGGGACTAGCGGGGCTTCCTACGAGCAGTACTTC
-	TRBD1	TRBJ1-6	TRBV27	CASRTGQGKGSPLHF	TGTGCCAGCAGGACGGGACAGGGGAAGGGTTCACCCCTCCACTTT
-	-	TRBJ1-4	TRBV5-6	CASSRQDTNEKLFF	TGTGCCAGCAGCCGACAGGACACAAATGAAAAACTGTTTTTT
-	-	TRBJ2-7	TRBV19	CASSNEGGGYYEQYF	TGTGCCAGTAGTAACGAAGGGGGAGGGTACTACGAGCAGTACTTC
once	-	TRBJ1-2	TRBV7-2	CASSFEDGLGYTF	TGTGCCAGCAGCTTCGAAGATGGCCTTGGCTACACCTTC
-	-	TRBJ1-3	TRBV9	CASSTGQYPSGNTIYF	TGTGCCAGCAGCACTGGACAGTATCCCTCTGGAAACACCATATATTTT
few	TRBD2	TRBJ2-7	TRBV5-6	CASSPGTTIYEQYF	TGTGCCAGCAGCCCCGGGACTACCATCTACGAGCAGTACTTC
-	-	TRBJ2-4	TRBV7-8	CASSLDGRGRKNIQYF	TGTGCCAGCAGCTTAGATGGGAGAGGGCGGAAAAACATTCAGTACTTC
-	-	TRBJ1-6	TRBV2	CASRTDYNSPLHF	TGTGCCAGCAGGACAGATTATAATTCACCCCTCCACTTT
-	-	TRBJ2-5	TRBV4-1	CASSQPTSRLPQYF	TGCGCCAGCAGCCAACCCACGTCCAGGTTGCCCCAGTACTTC
-	-	TRBJ1-6	TRBV10-2	CASSRGGPDSPLHF	TGCGCCAGCAGTCGCGGAGGGCCTGATTCACCCCTCCACTTT
-	-	TRBJ1-2	TRBV5-4	CASSTRGGPLNYGYTF	TGTGCCAGCAGTACCCGGGGGGGGCCCCTTAACTATGGCTACACCTTC
-	TRBD1	TRBJ1-2	TRBV6-2/TRBV6-3	CASSRAGTGTYGYTF	TGTGCCAGCAGCCGCGCCGGGACAGGGACCTATGGCTACACCTTC
-	TRBD2	TRBJ2-7	TRBV6-6	CASTAGTTAYEQYF	TGTGCCAGTACAGCGGGGACTACCGCCTACGAGCAGTACTTC
-	-	TRBJ1-1	TRBV14	CASSLRTGGTEAFF	TGTGCCAGCAGCCTTCGGACGGGAGGCACTGAAGCTTTCTTT
-	TRBD1	TRBJ1-4	TRBV4-1	CASRTPTGATNEKLFF	TGCGCCAGCAGGACCCCCACAGGGGCAACTAATGAAAAACTGTTTTTT
-	TRBD1	TRBJ2-1	TRBV5-1	CASSLLGQGGNEQFF	TGCGCCAGCAGCTTGTTGGGACAGGGTGGCAATGAGCAGTTCTTC
-	-	TRBJ1-5	TRBV12-5	CASGFFTGLNQPQHF	TGTGCTAGTGGTTTCTTTACAGGTCTCAATCAGCCCCAGCATTTT
-	-	TRBJ1-1	TRBV4-1	CASSHFAPGGLVAAEAFF	TGCGCCAGCAGCCACTTCGCCCCGGGCGGGCTTGTGGCAGCTGAAGCTTTCTTT
-	TRBD2	TRBJ2-1	TRBV5-6	CASSATGLAKIDEQFF	TGTGCCAGCAGCGCGACGGGACTAGCGAAGATTGATGAGCAGTTCTTC
-	-	TRBJ2-3	TRBV11-2	CASSLGGGADTQYF	TGTGCCAGCAGCTTAGGAGGGGGAGCAGATACGCAGTATTTT
-	TRBD2	TRBJ2-7	TRBV2	CASRYLGGAYEQYF	TGTGCCAGCAGATATCTCGGGGGGGCCTACGAGCAGTACTTC
once	-	TRBJ1-2	TRBV15	CATSIQGSYGYTF	TGTGCCACCTCAATTCAGGGGAGCTATGGCTACACCTTC
-	TRBD2	TRBJ2-1	TRBV20-1	CSASISLAGGLDEQFF	TGCAGTGCTAGTATTTCCCTAGCGGGGGGTTTAGATGAGCAGTTCTTC
-	TRBD2	TRBJ2-3	TRBV7-2	CASSLYSSGVFDTQYF	TGTGCCAGCAGCTTATACTCCAGCGGGGTTTTCGATACGCAGTATTTT
-	TRBD1	TRBJ1-1	TRBV7-8	CASSPGGPGQVVLGTEAFF	TGTGCCAGCAGCCCCGGCGGGCCGGGACAGGTTGTTTTGGGCACTGAAGCTTTCTTT
-	TRBD1	TRBJ1-4	TRBV7-6	CASSLEATGGLEKLFF	TGTGCCAGCAGCTTAGAAGCGACAGGGGGCCTTGAAAAACTGTTTTTT
-	-	TRBJ2-5	TRBV7-2	CASSSDWQTQYF	TGTGCCAGCAGCTCCGACTGGCAGACCCAGTACTTC
-	-	TRBJ1-2	TRBV18	CASSPPPGYGYTF	TGTGCCAGCTCACCACCTCCGGGCTATGGCTACACCTTC
-	TRBD1	TRBJ2-1	TRBV27	CASRRGQGASNRNEQFF	TGTGCCAGCAGGAGAGGACAGGGGGCGTCTAATCGCAATGAGCAGTTCTTC
-	TRBD1	TRBJ1-4	TRBV30	CAWSADRVPTNEKLFF	TGTGCCTGGAGCGCCGACAGGGTCCCAACTAATGAAAAACTGTTTTTT